This T cell receptor (beta chain) was identified during a study of T cell responses to AZD1222 COVID-19 vaccine (dated by TCRdb to the early 2020s). For the wider study: AZD1222 recipients whose second dose came at about 4 weeks and those whose second dose came at about 12 weeks were combined into one group, since spike-specific TCR depth and breadth did not differ between the two schedules. Enrollment into the trials was organized by age into subgroups of 18-55, 56-69 and 70-plus years, and those subgroups contained approximately 160, 26 and 62 TCR-sequenced participants, respectively. A total of under 250 trial participants underwent TCR sequencing, of whom 207 had received two doses of AZD1222 and about 25 had received two doses of the MenACWY control vaccine. General conclusions and limits of the study: Most participants were white British and females outnumbered males, and the authors suggested that clonal diversity may have been underestimated. In the small 56-69-year group, the increase in depth fell short of significance, most likely because of low power. Conclusions about previously exposed vaccinees are limited because only six or seven AZD1222 recipients were SARS-CoV-2 seropositive at baseline. Nearly half of unique spike-specific TCRs reportedly recognized epitopes outside regions mutated in the B.1.351 and B.1.1.7 variants. After two AZD1222 doses, spike-specific TCR breadth and depth were significantly higher than at day 0 and than in MenACWY recipients. No day 14 peak-response samples were available, so repertoires were characterized only after the peak T cell response. Vaccine-associated CD4 TCRs spanned the whole spike protein, with dominant responses in regions 160-218 and 743-854.

The time point label, as the study defines it: baseline before first vaccination. Vaccinee samples were obtained from the UK trials COV001 and COV002, which included a single-blind randomized controlled phase 2/3 trial of AZD1222 (ChAdOx1 nCoV-19) in healthy adults. Trial participant PBMC samples were collected at day 0 and day 28 after the second dose for TCRbeta chain sequencing. The CDR3 regions of human TCRbeta chains were analyzed by immunosequencing. The original methods were these. Repertoire TCRs were checked for matches against a reference library of SARS-CoV-2-specific TCRs that had been generated using the MIRA antigen-specificity platform. Breadth was defined as the fraction of unique TCRs that were SARS-CoV-2-associated, and depth was defined as the fraction of total T cells that were SARS-CoV-2-associated. Using the MIRA data, each spike-specific TCR was assigned both to the spike region to which the TCR was reactive and to a CD4 or CD8 class. Log10-transformed breadth and depth values were compared by one-way ANOVA with Sidak's multiple comparisons tests. TCRdb re-hosts the immuneACCESS table, in-frame sequences only. Its copies lack some clones; in the studies checked, an unresolved V gene accounts for under half of them, and the cause for the rest is not known. The DNA was the basis for D and trimming; V, J and clone size are from that table. Recorded for this sample are some 140,000 clones; 92% of them occurred a single time. The ten biggest clones cover 3.1% of the sample.

V lost 7 bases and J lost 7 bases, and the count of bases not matched to a germline gene is 12. The CDR3 holds 17 amino acids from the cysteine to the phenylalanine. Of the read, only the CDR3 DNA is kept; its 51 bases are in frame from base 1. CDR1 is given as SNHLY and CDR2 as FYNNEI, both from the germline V gene. As to this clone: The antigen this receptor binds is unknown. No base quality values were provided; no much bigger clone lies one nucleotide off.

This clonotype was obtained from an adult in good health. The sample consisted of peripheral blood, taken on day 0 of AZD1222 vaccination. The V gene is TRBV2 and the J gene is TRBJ2-2, with 13 central nucleotides matching TRBD2. DNA sequence: TGTGCCAGCACCACCAGACTAGCGGGAGGTTTGGACGGGGAGCTGTTTTTT. This translates into CASTTRLAGGLDGELFF.